The next 3 T cell receptor beta chains were all read from a single sample in a study of blood T cell repertoires in COVID-19. The repertoire was sequenced with immunoSEQ multiplex PCR; TCRdb's copy has only in-frame clones and lacks some. The top ten clones hold approximately 6% of a sample with a few hundred thousand clones, roughly 87% of them seen once. Sequences were obtained from PBMCs or T cells enriched from blood (not recorded which). The receptor source for this set is a woman in her forties who had recovered from COVID-19.

This chain's CDR3 is CASSLMSNGAGGYEQYF. In DNA form, the CDR3 reads TGTGCCAGCAGCTTAATGTCGAATGGAGCGGGAGGGTACGAGCAGTACTTC. The chain combines TRBV7-2 with TRBJ2-7; 10 bases agree with TRBD2. This CDR3 is 17 amino acids long. The ends lost 2 bases at V and 4 bases at J; junction bases unmatched: 11. The V gene's germline CDR1 is SGHTA and CDR2 FQGNSA.

The chain combines TRBV11-2 with TRBJ2-5; 13 positions agree with TRBD2. In germline, CDR1 is SGHAT, CDR2 FQNNGV. CDR3 size: 18 residues. Trimming cost V 4 bases and J 6 bases; bases outside gene matches: 14. The CDR3 sequence is CASSSDAWTSGSVKTQYF. In nucleotides, the CDR3 is TGTGCCAGCAGCTCAGACGCCTGGACTAGCGGGAGTGTAAAGACCCAGTACTTC.

This clone was seen a few times. The CDR3 DNA is TGTGCCAGCACCAACCGACAGGGAATCCCACCCCTCCACTTT. It specifies CASTNRQGIPPLHF. The chain has TRBV2 and TRBJ1-6; TRBD1 matches 7 bases. Germline CDR1 and CDR2: SNHLY and FYNNEI. Unmatched junction bases numbered 11, after V lost 7 bases and J lost 11 bases. This CDR3 comprises 14 residues.